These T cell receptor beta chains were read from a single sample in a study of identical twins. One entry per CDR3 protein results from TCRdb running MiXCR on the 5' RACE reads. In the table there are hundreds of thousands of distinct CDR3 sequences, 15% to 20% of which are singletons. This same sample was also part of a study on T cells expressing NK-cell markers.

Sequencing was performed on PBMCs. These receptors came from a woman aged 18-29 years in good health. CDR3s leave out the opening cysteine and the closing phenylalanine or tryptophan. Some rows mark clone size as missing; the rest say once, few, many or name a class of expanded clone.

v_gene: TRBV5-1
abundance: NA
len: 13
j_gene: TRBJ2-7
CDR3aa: ASSWGLAWTYEQY

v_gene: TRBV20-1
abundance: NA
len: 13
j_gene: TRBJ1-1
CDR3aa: SATSGGQGGTEAF

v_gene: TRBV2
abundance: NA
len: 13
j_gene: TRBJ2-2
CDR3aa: ASSDQGFGPGELF

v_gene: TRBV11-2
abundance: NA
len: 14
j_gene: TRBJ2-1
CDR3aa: ASSSMGGRGTNEQF

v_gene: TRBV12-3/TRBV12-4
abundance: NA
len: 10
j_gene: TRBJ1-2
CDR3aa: ASSPDRVGYT

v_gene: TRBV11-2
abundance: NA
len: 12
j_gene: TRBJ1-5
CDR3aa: ASSFDGFREPQH

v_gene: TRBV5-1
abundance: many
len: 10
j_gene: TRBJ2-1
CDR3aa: ASSFPGNEQF

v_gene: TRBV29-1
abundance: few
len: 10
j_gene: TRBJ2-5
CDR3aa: SVNRAKETQY

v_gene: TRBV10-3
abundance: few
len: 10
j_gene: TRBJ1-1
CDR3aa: AIRGPTTEAF

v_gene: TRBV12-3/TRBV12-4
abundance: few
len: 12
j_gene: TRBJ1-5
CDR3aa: ASSAEGPNQPQH

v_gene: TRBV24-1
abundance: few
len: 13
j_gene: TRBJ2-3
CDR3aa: ATSDPAGEGDTQY

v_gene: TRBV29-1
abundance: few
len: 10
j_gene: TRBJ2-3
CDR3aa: SVADGTDTQY

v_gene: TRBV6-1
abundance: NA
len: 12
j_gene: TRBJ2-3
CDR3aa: ASRGASGSDTQY

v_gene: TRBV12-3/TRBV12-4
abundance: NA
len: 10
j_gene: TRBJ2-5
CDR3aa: ASTRGGKTQY

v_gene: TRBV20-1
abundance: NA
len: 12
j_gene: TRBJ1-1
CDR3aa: SALWRGPYTEAF

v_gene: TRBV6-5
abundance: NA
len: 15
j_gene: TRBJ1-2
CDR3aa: ASIYRTGVVGEYGYT

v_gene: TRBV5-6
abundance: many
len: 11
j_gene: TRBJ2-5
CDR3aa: ASSKHSQETQY

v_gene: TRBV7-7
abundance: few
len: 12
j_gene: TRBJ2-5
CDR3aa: ASSLIGWEETQY

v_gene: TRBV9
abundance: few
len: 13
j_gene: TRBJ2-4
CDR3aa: ASSPDRIAKNIQY

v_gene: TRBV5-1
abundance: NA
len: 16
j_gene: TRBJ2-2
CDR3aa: ASRRGLASPPDTGELF

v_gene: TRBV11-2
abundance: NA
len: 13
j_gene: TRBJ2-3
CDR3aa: ASSWGRGSVDTQY

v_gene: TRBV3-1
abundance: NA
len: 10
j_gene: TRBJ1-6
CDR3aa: ASSLSNSPLH

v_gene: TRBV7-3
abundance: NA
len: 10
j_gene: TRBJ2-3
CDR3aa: ASSGDEDTQY

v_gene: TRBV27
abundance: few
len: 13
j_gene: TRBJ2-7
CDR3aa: ASSPRRLAGDEQY

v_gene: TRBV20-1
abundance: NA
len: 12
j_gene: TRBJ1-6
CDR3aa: SASLGQGLPPLH

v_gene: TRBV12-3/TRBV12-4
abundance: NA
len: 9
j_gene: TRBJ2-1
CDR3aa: ASSFGSLEF

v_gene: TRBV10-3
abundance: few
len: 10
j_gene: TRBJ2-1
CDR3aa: ATQREGLEQF

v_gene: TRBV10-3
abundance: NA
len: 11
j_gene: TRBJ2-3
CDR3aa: AISAGATDTQY

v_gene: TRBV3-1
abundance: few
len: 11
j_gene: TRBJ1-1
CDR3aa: ASSSASRRGSF

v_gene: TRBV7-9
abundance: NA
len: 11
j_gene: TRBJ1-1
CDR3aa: ASSTNNGVEAF

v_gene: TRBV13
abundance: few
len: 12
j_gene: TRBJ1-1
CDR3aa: ASSLGLETTEAF

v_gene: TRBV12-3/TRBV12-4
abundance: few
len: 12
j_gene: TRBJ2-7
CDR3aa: ASRQREGSYEQY

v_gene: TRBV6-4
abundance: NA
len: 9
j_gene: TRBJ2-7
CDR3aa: ARRTAGEQY

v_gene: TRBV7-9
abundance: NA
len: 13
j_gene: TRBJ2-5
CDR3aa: ASSNRDRGEETQY

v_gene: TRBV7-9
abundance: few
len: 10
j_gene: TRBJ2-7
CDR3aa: ASSLLAGEQY

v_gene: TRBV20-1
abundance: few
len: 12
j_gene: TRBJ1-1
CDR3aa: SASPGTVNTEAF

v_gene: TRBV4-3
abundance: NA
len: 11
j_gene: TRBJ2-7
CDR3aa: ASSLEVRYEQY

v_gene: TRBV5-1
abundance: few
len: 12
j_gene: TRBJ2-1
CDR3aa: ASRIFQLGDEQF

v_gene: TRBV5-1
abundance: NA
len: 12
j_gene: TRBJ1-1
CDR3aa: ASSLEQGAGEAF

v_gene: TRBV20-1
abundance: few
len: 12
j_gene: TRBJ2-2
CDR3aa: SARPVANTGELF

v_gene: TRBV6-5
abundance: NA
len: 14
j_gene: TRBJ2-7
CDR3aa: ASSYSRTPLEDVQY

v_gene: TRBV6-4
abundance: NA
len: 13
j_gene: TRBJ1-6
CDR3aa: ASSDKGQGISPLH

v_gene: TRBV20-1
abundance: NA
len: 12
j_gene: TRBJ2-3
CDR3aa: SAMAGGPKDTQY

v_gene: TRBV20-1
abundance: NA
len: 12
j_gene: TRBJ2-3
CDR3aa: SASMLHHTDTQY

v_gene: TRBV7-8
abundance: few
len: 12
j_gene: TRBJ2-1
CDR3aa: ASSRLAGPNEQF

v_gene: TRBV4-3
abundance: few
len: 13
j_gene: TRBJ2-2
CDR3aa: ASSQDLNIPGELF

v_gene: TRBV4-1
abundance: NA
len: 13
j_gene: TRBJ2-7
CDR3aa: ASSRDRTLNYEQY

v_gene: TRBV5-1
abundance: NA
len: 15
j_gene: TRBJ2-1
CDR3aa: ASSKRSGSSSYNEQF

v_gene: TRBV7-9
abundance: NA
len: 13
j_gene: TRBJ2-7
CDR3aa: ASSIRQGRENEQY

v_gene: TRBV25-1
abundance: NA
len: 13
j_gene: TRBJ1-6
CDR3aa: ASGGPGSYNSPLH

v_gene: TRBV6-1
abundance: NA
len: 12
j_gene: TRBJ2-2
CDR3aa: ASSAMTVTGELF

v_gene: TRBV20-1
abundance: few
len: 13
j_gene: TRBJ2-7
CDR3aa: SARSGTSYAYEQY

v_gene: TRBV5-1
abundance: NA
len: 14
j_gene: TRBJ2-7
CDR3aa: ASSSGSSGVSYEQY

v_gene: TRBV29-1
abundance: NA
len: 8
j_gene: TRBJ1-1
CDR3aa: SVSPDEAF

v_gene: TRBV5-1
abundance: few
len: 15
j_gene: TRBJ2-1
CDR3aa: ASSLTLAGGARNEQF

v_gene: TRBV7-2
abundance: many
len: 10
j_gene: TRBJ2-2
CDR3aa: ASSPFTGELF